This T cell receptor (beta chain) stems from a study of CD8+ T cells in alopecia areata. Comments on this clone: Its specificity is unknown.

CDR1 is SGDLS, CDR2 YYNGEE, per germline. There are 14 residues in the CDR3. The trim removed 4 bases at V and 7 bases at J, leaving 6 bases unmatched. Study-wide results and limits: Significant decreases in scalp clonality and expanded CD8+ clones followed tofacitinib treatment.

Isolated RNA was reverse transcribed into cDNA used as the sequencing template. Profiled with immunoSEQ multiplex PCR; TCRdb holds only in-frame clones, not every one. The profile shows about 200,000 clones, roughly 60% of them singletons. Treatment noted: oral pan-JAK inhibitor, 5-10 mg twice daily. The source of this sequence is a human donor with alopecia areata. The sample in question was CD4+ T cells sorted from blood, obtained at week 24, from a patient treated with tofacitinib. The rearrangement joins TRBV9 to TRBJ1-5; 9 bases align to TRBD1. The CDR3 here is CASSRTGGRQPQHF. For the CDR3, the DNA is TGTGCCAGCAGCAGAACAGGGGGCAGGCAGCCCCAGCATTTT.